The rows below give T cell receptor beta chains drawn from one sample of a study of blood T cell repertoires in COVID-19. Repertoires were generated with immunoSEQ multiplex PCR, while TCRdb's copy carries only in-frame clones and drops some. The table has roughly 400,000 clones, less than 95% seen once. Sequencing was performed on PBMCs or T cells enriched from blood (not recorded which). The origin of the receptors is a young man who had recovered from COVID-19. CDR3s include the opening cysteine and the closing phenylalanine or tryptophan. Each record gives: V gene, J gene, CDR3 protein.

V gene: TRBV29-1; J gene: TRBJ2-7; CDR3 protein: CSVDTGVQYF
V gene: TRBV28; J gene: TRBJ1-2; CDR3 protein: CASSLTTGHLGYTF
V gene: TRBV5-1; J gene: TRBJ2-3; CDR3 protein: CASRERGAFTDTQYF
V gene: TRBV15; J gene: TRBJ1-5; CDR3 protein: CATSRDRGSQPQHF
V gene: TRBV6-4; J gene: TRBJ2-2; CDR3 protein: CASSEDRDAGELFF
V gene: TRBV3-1/TRBV3-2; J gene: TRBJ1-2; CDR3 protein: CASSRTQGTGASYTF
V gene: TRBV6-2/TRBV6-3; J gene: TRBJ2-1; CDR3 protein: CASSFDRVIGEQFF
V gene: TRBV10-3; J gene: TRBJ2-2; CDR3 protein: CAIRETSAGELFF
V gene: TRBV11-2; J gene: TRBJ1-2; CDR3 protein: CASSPGQGNYGYTF
V gene: TRBV18; J gene: TRBJ2-7; CDR3 protein: CASSTIFYEQYF
V gene: TRBV13; J gene: TRBJ2-1; CDR3 protein: CASSLQGLDIDEQFF
V gene: TRBV4-1; J gene: TRBJ2-1; CDR3 protein: CASSPGATYNEQFF
V gene: TRBV7-8; J gene: TRBJ2-7; CDR3 protein: CASSHRGGLHEQYF
V gene: TRBV6-5; J gene: TRBJ2-1; CDR3 protein: CASSYRLTPNEQFF
V gene: TRBV28; J gene: TRBJ2-7; CDR3 protein: CASTSQGAYEQYF
V gene: TRBV2; J gene: TRBJ1-1; CDR3 protein: CASSTYEAFF
V gene: TRBV3-1/TRBV3-2; J gene: TRBJ2-7; CDR3 protein: CASSQGPTGGSYEQYF
V gene: TRBV7-8; J gene: TRBJ1-2; CDR3 protein: CASSLFGTGEGSGYGYTF
V gene: TRBV5-1; J gene: TRBJ2-2; CDR3 protein: CASSRGGTNTGELFF
V gene: TRBV5-8; J gene: TRBJ1-4; CDR3 protein: CANYNAPATNEKLFF
V gene: TRBV27; J gene: TRBJ1-1; CDR3 protein: CASRQGGTEAFF
V gene: TRBV6-5; J gene: TRBJ2-7; CDR3 protein: CASSPTGISYEQYF
V gene: TRBV15; J gene: TRBJ2-2; CDR3 protein: CATSRDRWKQGGELFF
V gene: TRBV19; J gene: TRBJ1-5; CDR3 protein: CASASRDFNYNQPQHF
V gene: TRBV24-1; J gene: TRBJ1-5; CDR3 protein: CATSDPQGKGNNQPQHF
V gene: TRBV4-1; J gene: TRBJ1-4; CDR3 protein: CASSHGETNEKLFF
V gene: TRBV5-6; J gene: TRBJ2-1; CDR3 protein: CASSLAGRVFNEQFF
V gene: TRBV19; J gene: TRBJ1-1; CDR3 protein: CASSIEEDTEAFF
V gene: TRBV6-5; J gene: TRBJ1-1; CDR3 protein: CASSWAIENTEAFF
V gene: TRBV19; J gene: TRBJ1-6; CDR3 protein: CASSTGQGGTSSPLHF
V gene: TRBV7-3; J gene: TRBJ2-2; CDR3 protein: CASSLIPLLAQNTGELFF
V gene: TRBV10-3; J gene: TRBJ1-6; CDR3 protein: CAIRPTGENSPLHF
V gene: TRBV29-1; J gene: TRBJ1-4; CDR3 protein: CSVGQGATNEKLFF
V gene: TRBV5-1; J gene: TRBJ2-2; CDR3 protein: CASSLAEILGTGELFF
V gene: TRBV4-1; J gene: TRBJ2-1; CDR3 protein: CASSQSSGTSGFNEQFF
V gene: TRBV7-9; J gene: TRBJ2-2; CDR3 protein: CASSFRDMNTGELFF
V gene: TRBV5-5; J gene: TRBJ1-5; CDR3 protein: CASSPLGEPHQPQHF
V gene: TRBV7-3; J gene: TRBJ1-1; CDR3 protein: CASSLKPGGTAFF
V gene: TRBV24-1; J gene: TRBJ2-7; CDR3 protein: CATEAGYEQYF
V gene: TRBV5-5; J gene: TRBJ2-7; CDR3 protein: CASSSGLAFGDEQYF
V gene: TRBV7-4; J gene: TRBJ2-7; CDR3 protein: CASSLVWASGTLKPYEQYF
V gene: TRBV6-2/TRBV6-3; J gene: TRBJ1-2; CDR3 protein: CASSYSNAGYTF
V gene: TRBV5-4; J gene: TRBJ1-1; CDR3 protein: CASSARDRGEAFF
V gene: TRBV27; J gene: TRBJ1-2; CDR3 protein: CASSLEGTGVGGYTF
V gene: TRBV3-1/TRBV3-2; J gene: TRBJ1-3; CDR3 protein: CASSRVGGESTIYF
V gene: TRBV5-1; J gene: TRBJ2-3; CDR3 protein: CASSRVAGVNTQYF
V gene: TRBV5-6; J gene: TRBJ1-6; CDR3 protein: CASSIGQGAVGSPLHF
V gene: TRBV3-1/TRBV3-2; J gene: TRBJ1-5; CDR3 protein: CASSSQGRNQPQHF
V gene: TRBV19; J gene: TRBJ1-2; CDR3 protein: CASSTRTGPNYGYTF
V gene: TRBV9; J gene: TRBJ1-4; CDR3 protein: CASSVDGGGGKLFF
V gene: TRBV2; J gene: TRBJ2-1; CDR3 protein: CASSVTRAGDAEQFF
V gene: TRBV10-2; J gene: TRBJ2-2; CDR3 protein: CASTTSAKGTGELFF
V gene: TRBV19; J gene: TRBJ1-2; CDR3 protein: CASSVSDTSNYGYTF
V gene: TRBV6-5; J gene: TRBJ2-7; CDR3 protein: CASRPTSGSSYEQYF
V gene: TRBV2; J gene: TRBJ1-6; CDR3 protein: CASRAGANSPLHF
V gene: TRBV5-1; J gene: TRBJ1-6; CDR3 protein: CASSLRQGGNSPLHF
V gene: TRBV5-1; J gene: TRBJ1-1; CDR3 protein: CASRATGGFTEAFF
V gene: TRBV2; J gene: TRBJ2-3; CDR3 protein: CASTEFIGPSGRQTDTQYF
V gene: TRBV7-8; J gene: TRBJ1-6; CDR3 protein: CASSPTLSPKPGSLHF